The 29 T cell receptor beta chains listed next were all sequenced from one sample in a study of cytomegalovirus exposure and HLA in healthy donors. Primers: 60 Vbeta forward and 13 Jbeta reverse. Here immunoSEQ multiplex PCR was the method, and the copy in TCRdb shows in-frame clones only, minus some. The table shows approximately 160,000 clones, with around 77% occurring only once. Sequencing was performed on PBMCs. All receptors come from a woman aged 25-40 years in good health and CMV-seronegative.

This chain links TRBV28 with TRBJ1-5; D ambiguous. V was shortened by 3 bases and J by 4 bases, with 10 bases between the two germline ends. Germline loops: CDR1 MDHEN, CDR2 SYDVKM. The CDR3 sequence is 14 residues long. CDR3 residues: CASSLSAGNQPQHF. The CDR3 DNA follows: TGTGCCAGCAGTTTGTCGGCGGGAAATCAGCCCCAGCATTTT.

CDR3 amino acids: CASSDSSGSGDEQFF. The CDR3 DNA follows: TGTGCCAGCAGTGATTCGAGCGGGAGTGGGGATGAGCAGTTCTTC. The chain has TRBV2 and TRBJ2-1; TRBD2 matches at 8 bases. The CDR3 runs to 15 residues. Per germline, CDR1 SNHLY and CDR2 FYNNEI. J gave up 8 bases and V 3 bases, and 9 bases lay outside the gene matches.

The rearrangement joins TRBV28 to TRBJ2-3; 9 bases line up with TRBD2. This CDR3 is built from 12 residues. The germline gives CDR1 MDHEN, CDR2 SYDVKM. The V and J ends lost 10 bases and 10 bases, in that order; junction bases with no gene match: 9. CDR3: CATYSGGVSQYF. The CDR3 coding sequence is TGTGCCACATATAGCGGGGGCGTGTCGCAGTATTTT.

The J gene is TRBJ2-1, the V gene TRBV7-2; a weak D match, TRBD2 (5 bases). CDR1 is SGHTA, CDR2 FQGNSA, per germline. V lost 2 bases and J 4 bases, leaving 21 bases between the germline ends. CDR3 length equals 18 residues. CDR3 sequence (DNA): TGTGCCAGCAGCTTATGGGCCGGCGGGCCGTTTGGGTACAATGAGCAGTTCTTC. Translated, it gives CASSLWAGGPFGYNEQFF. Filled out from reference TRBV7-2 and TRBJ2-1, the complete variable domain reads GAGVSQSPSNKVTEKGKDVELRCDPISGHTALYWYRQSLGQGLEFLIYFQGNSAPDKSGLPSDRFSAERTGGSVSTLTIQRTQQEDSAVYLCASSLWAGGPFGYNEQFFGPGTRLTVL.

This clone was seen a handful of times. The CDR3, as DNA: TGTGCCTGGAGTCGCGGGGGGGAGCAGTACTTC. Its translation is CAWSRGGEQYF. The chain joins TRBV30 to TRBJ2-5; 9 positions agree with TRBD2. The CDR3 is 11 amino acids. V gave up 2 bases and J gave up 11 bases; unmatched junction bases: 3. From germline, CDR1 is GTSNPN and CDR2 SVGIG (reference sequence).

A few counts support this clone. The V gene is TRBV6-1, the J gene TRBJ1-4; 8 bases are shared with TRBD1. From germline, CDR1 is MNHNS and CDR2 SASEGT. After removal of 2 bases from V and 8 bases from J, the junction contained 10 bases not matched to a gene. The CDR3 totals 16 residues. CDR3 bases: TGTGCCAGCAGTGAATTAGGAGGACAGGGAGACGAAAAACTGTTTTTT. Encoded protein: CASSELGGQGDEKLFF.

This clone showed up just a few times. This rearrangement joins TRBV4-3 to TRBJ1-2; D is unclear. Trimming removed 4 bases from V and 6 bases from J, with 18 bases in between. The length of the CDR3 is 15 residues. CDR1 LGHNA and CDR2 YSLEER come from the germline V gene. CDR3 in amino acids: CASSPFVFSEDGYTF. CDR3 coding DNA: TGCGCCAGCAGCCCCTTCGTCTTCTCGGAGGATGGCTACACCTTC.

The chain recombines TRBV5-6 with TRBJ2-1; 9 bases match TRBD2. Germline V gene data show CDR1 as SGHDT and CDR2 as YYEEEE. V gave up 4 bases and J gave up 6 bases; unmatched junction bases: 8. This CDR3 is built from 15 residues. The CDR3, as DNA: TGTGCCAGCAGCCCGGAGGCGGGGGGGCTCAATGAGCAGTTCTTC. This sequence encodes CASSPEAGGLNEQFF.

This clone occurred a few times. The chain recombines TRBV7-2 with TRBJ2-1; TRBD1 agrees at 7 bases. V dropped 6 bases and J dropped 8; count of bases not matched to a gene: 4. The CDR3 spans 12 residues. The V gene's germline CDR1 is SGHTA and CDR2 FQGNSA. The CDR3 reads CASSNRGDEQFF. In nucleotides, the CDR3 is TGTGCCAGCAGTAACAGGGGCGATGAGCAGTTCTTC.

As to this clone: One end of the junction is discordant with germline, which a read error may explain. J is TRBJ2-7 and V is TRBV18, with D possibly TRBD2 on 5 matching bases. The CDR3 sequence is 15 residues long. The germline V gene encodes CDR1 KGHSH and CDR2 LQKENI. This CDR3 reads CASSPGIPPSYQQYF. CDR3 DNA sequence: TGTGCCAGCTCACCCGGGATCCCTCCTAGCTACCAGCAGTACTTC.

The chain uses TRBV5-1 and TRBJ2-1, with unresolved D. Germline CDR1 reads SGHRS; CDR2 reads YFSETQ. The length of the CDR3 is 16 residues. With 1 base removed from V and 2 bases from J, the gap between germline ends came to 13 bases. CDR3: CASSLYGADTYNEQFF. In nucleotides, the CDR3 is TGCGCCAGCAGCTTGTACGGCGCTGACACCTACAATGAGCAGTTCTTC.

With regard to this clone: The sample has other DNA sequences that encode this CDR3 too. The genes are TRBV10-3 and TRBJ1-5; 7 bases are shared with TRBD1. CDR1 is ENHRY and CDR2 is SYGVKD in the germline V gene. The CDR3 is made up of 14 amino acids. Unmatched junction bases numbered 4, after V lost 6 bases and J lost 2 bases. CDR3 region: CAISETGGNQPQHF. The CDR3 DNA reads TGTGCCATCAGCGAAACAGGGGGCAATCAGCCCCAGCATTTT.

V usage is TRBV6-6 and J usage is TRBJ1-3; D gene uncertain. Germline V CDR1 and CDR2: MNHNY, SVGAGI (reference sequence). The CDR3 is 15 residues long. V lost 2 bases and J lost 4, with 12 bases in between. The CDR3 is CASSYLTAGGNTIYF. CDR3 DNA: TGTGCCAGCAGTTACCTAACGGCGGGGGGAAACACCATATATTTT.

This sequence joins TRBV9 and TRBJ1-4, with a weak D call TRBD1 (6 bases). The germline CDR1 and CDR2 sequences are SGDLS and YYNGEE. CDR3 length equals 13 residues. Trimming removed 7 bases from V and 7 bases from J, with 14 bases in between. CDR3 nucleotides: TGTGCCAGCTCTGTTGGGGGCAGTGAAAAACTGTTTTTT. This codes for CASSVGGSEKLFF.

This clone was counted a few times. The rearrangement uses TRBV6-5 and TRBJ1-3, with unresolved D. V lost 5 bases and J 3 bases, leaving 14 bases between the germline ends. Germline lookup yields CDR1 MNHEY and CDR2 SVGAGI. There are 15 residues in the CDR3. The CDR3 loop reads CASSVESSGGNTIYF. CDR3 coding DNA: TGTGCCAGCAGTGTGGAGTCATCGGGTGGAAACACCATATATTTT.

This clone was picked up one time. The rearrangement uses TRBV6-1 and TRBJ2-7; possible D gene TRBD1, 8 bases. Looked up from germline, CDR1 is MNHNS and CDR2 is SASEGT. This CDR3 spans 19 amino acids. Trimming removed 2 bases at V and 2 bases at J, with 25 bases between. The CDR3 here is CASSEILEAGQVFTYEQYF. The CDR3 coding sequence is TGTGCCAGCAGTGAAATTCTCGAAGCGGGACAGGTGTTTACCTACGAGCAGTACTTC.

The rearrangement uses TRBV2 and TRBJ2-7; tentatively, D is TRBD1 (6 bases). CDR1 and CDR2 (germline): SNHLY, FYNNEI. This CDR3 is 12 amino acids long. Trimming stripped 8 bases from V and 2 bases from J, with 10 bases between. The CDR3 here is CASGGRAYEQYF. In DNA, the CDR3 is TGTGCCAGCGGGGGCCGCGCCTACGAGCAGTACTTC. Together with reference TRBV2 and TRBJ2-7, the CDR3 gives the full variable domain: EPEVTQTPSHQVTQMGQEVILRCVPISNHLYFYWYRQILGQKVEFLVSFYNNEISEKSEIFDDQFSVERPDGSNFTLKIRSTKLEDSAMYFCASGGRAYEQYFGPGTRLTVT.

V and J are TRBV7-8 and TRBJ1-2, with D possibly being TRBD1 (6 bases). This CDR3 has 16 residues. Trimming took 0 bases from V and 0 from J, leaving 11 bases between them. In germline, CDR1 is SGHVS, CDR2 FQNEAQ. CDR3 in amino acids: CASSLAGGQPNYGYTF. As DNA, the CDR3 is TGTGCCAGCAGCTTAGCTGGAGGACAGCCTAACTATGGCTACACCTTC.

This clone has a handful of counts. The V call is TRBV9, the J call TRBJ1-2; 10 bases are shared with TRBD1. This CDR3 spans 13 amino acids. Germline CDR1 is SGDLS and CDR2 is YYNGEE. V shed 4 bases and J 10 bases; nucleotides not matched to a gene: 7. The CDR3: CASSRDRGLTYTF. CDR3 coding DNA: TGTGCCAGCAGCAGAGACAGGGGGCTTACCTACACCTTC.

This sequence joins TRBV7-9 and TRBJ2-3; D not certain. V gave up 2 bases and J gave up 1 base, with 7 bases separating them. The CDR3 has 14 amino acids. CDR1 and CDR2 (germline): SEHNR, FQNEAQ (reference sequence). The CDR3 loop reads CASSLIRGTDTQYF. The CDR3 DNA reads as TGTGCCAGCAGCTTAATCCGGGGCACAGATACGCAGTATTTT.

V is TRBV6-1 and J is TRBJ2-5, with 7 nucleotides matching TRBD2. The tail of the sequence fits TRBJ2-7 better, so the J call may be wrong. Germline assignment: CDR1 MNHNS and CDR2 SASEGT. The CDR3 runs 15 residues. CDR3 residues: CASSPPPAGADEQYF. The CDR3 bases are TGTGCCAGCAGCCCTCCCCCTGCGGGAGCTGACGAGCAGTACTTC.

This chain uses TRBV29-1 with TRBJ1-2; TRBD1 matches at 11 bases. This CDR3 has 13 amino acids. The J segment lost 3 bases and the V segment lost 7 bases, leaving 4 bases of the junction unmatched. Germline-derived CDR1 and CDR2 are SQVTM and ANQGSEA. CDR3 region: CSGRTGGDYGYTF. Here the CDR3 DNA reads TGCAGCGGTCGGACAGGGGGCGACTATGGCTACACCTTC.

This clone was detected only once. The rearrangement links TRBV30 to TRBJ1-6; 8 nucleotides align to TRBD1. V dropped 2 bases and J dropped 8; count of bases not matched to a gene: 2. The CDR3 is 13 residues long. Looked up from germline, CDR1 is GTSNPN and CDR2 is SVGIG (reference sequence). CDR3 protein: CAWSPDRDSPLHF. CDR3 in DNA: TGTGCCTGGAGTCCGGACAGGGATTCACCCCTCCACTTT.

V usage is TRBV7-2 and J usage is TRBJ2-1; 9 positions agree with TRBD1. CDR3 size: 17 residues. V shed 4 bases, J shed 1 base, and the junction held 8 bases outside the gene matches. In germline, CDR1 is SGHTA, CDR2 FQGNSA. The CDR3 nucleotides are TGTGCCAGCAGCTCCCGAACAGGGGGCTCTTCCTACAATGAGCAGTTCTTC. Protein: CASSSRTGGSSYNEQFF.

This clone was observed a single time. The V gene is TRBV7-8, the J gene TRBJ1-1; D is undetermined. This CDR3 comprises 15 residues. Germline assignment: CDR1 SGHVS and CDR2 FQNEAQ. V lost 4 bases, J lost 4 bases, and 16 bases lay in between. The CDR3 DNA sequence: TGTGCCAGCAGCTCCGGAGAAGGGAGGAGCACTGAAGCTTTCTTT. Translating gives CASSSGEGRSTEAFF.

This clone has just a few counts. The chain combines TRBV9 with TRBJ1-1; D not certain. This CDR3 comprises 14 residues. The germline gives CDR1 SGDLS, CDR2 YYNGEE. V shed 1 base and J shed 7 bases, with 14 bases lying between them. DNA for the CDR3: TGTGCCAGCAGCGTAAATATGGAGCCCTATGAAGCTTTCTTT. Translation gives CASSVNMEPYEAFF.

V is TRBV2 and J is TRBJ2-3, with D uncertain. Germline V gene sequence: CDR1 SNHLY, CDR2 FYNNEI. The V end was cut by 2 bases, the J end by 0 bases, with 9 bases between. The CDR3 totals 15 residues. The CDR3 region has the DNA TGTGCCAGCAGTGAACTGGCGGTAAGCACAGATACGCAGTATTTT. It encodes CASSELAVSTDTQYF.

The chain employs TRBV6-1 and TRBJ1-1; 7 bases align to TRBD1. The CDR3 is 13 amino acids. Germline values: CDR1 MNHNS, CDR2 SASEGT. Trimming took 4 bases from V and 4 from J; bases not matched to a gene: 3. This chain's CDR3 is CASSATGATEAFF. CDR3 in DNA: TGTGCCAGCAGTGCAACAGGGGCCACTGAAGCTTTCTTT.

V and J are TRBV27 and TRBJ2-7; 7 bases map to TRBD2. Germline V gene data show CDR1 as MNHEY and CDR2 as SMNVEV (reference sequence). Trimming removed 3 bases from V and 0 bases from J; junction bases left unmatched: 2. The CDR3 is 14 residues long. CDR3 DNA: TGTGCCAGCAGTTTTAGCGGGCCCTCCTACGAGCAGTACTTC. Translation gives CASSFSGPSYEQYF.